The clone carrying this TCR beta chain came up a few times. Its antigen is unknown. cDNA synthesis used the whole RNA isolate, giving expressed TCRB sequences. Assay used: immunoSEQ multiplex PCR; TCRdb lists only in-frame clones, some missing. The repertoire consists of 300,000 to 400,000 clones, with 13% occurring once and the leading ten covering about 0.015%. These data are taken from a study of beta chain features in type 1 diabetes. Trimming pared 2 bases from V and 4 bases from J, leaving 5 bases between. The germline CDR1 and CDR2 sequences are ENHRY and SYGVKD. The CDR3 is 12 residues long. Broader study findings: TCRB CDR3s from Type 1 diabetes patients were moderately but significantly shorter in all four CD4+ subsets.

Staining for CD45RO/CCR7/CD25/CD127/CD95/CD27 allowed sorting of CD4+ naive, central memory, regulatory and stem cell-like memory cells. This clonotype was sampled from a young woman with type 1 diabetes. The sequenced material came from naive CD4+ T cells from blood. The chain joins TRBV10-3 to TRBJ1-1; D possibly corresponds to TRBD1 (5 bases). The CDR3 sequence is CAISERGTEAFF. As DNA, the CDR3 is TGTGCCATCAGTGAGAGGGGCACTGAAGCTTTCTTT.